The rows below give T cell receptor beta chains drawn from one sample of a study of T cells in Graves' hyperthyroidism and ophthalmopathy. TCRdb ran MiXCR on the multiplex PCR reads and lists one entry per CDR3 protein. The table records approximately 600,000 distinct CDR3 sequences, around 15% of them present only once. Material for sequencing was blood. Receptor source: a woman aged 30 to 39 with Graves' hyperthyroidism. Both conserved end residues are part of each CDR3. Fields, in order: V gene, J gene, clone size, D gene, CDR3 DNA, CDR3 protein. D genes are given only for firm matches. A row's size may be missing; if present it is once, few, many or a size class.

V: TRBV15; J: TRBJ2-1; size: many; D: TRBD2; DNA: TGTGCCACCAGCAGAGATCTGGCGGGAGCCTACAATGAGCAGTTCTTC; CDR3: CATSRDLAGAYNEQFF
V: TRBV3-1; J: TRBJ2-5; size: NA; D: NA; DNA: TGTGCCAGCAGGCAAGGGATGGAGACCCAGTACTTC; CDR3: CASRQGMETQYF
V: TRBV7-3; J: TRBJ2-1; size: many; D: TRBD2; DNA: TGTGCCAGCAGCACGACTAGCGGCTATGAGCAGTTCTTC; CDR3: CASSTTSGYEQFF
V: TRBV3-1; J: TRBJ2-1; size: NA; D: TRBD2; DNA: TGTGCCAGCAGCCAACCTCAGGGACTAGCGGGTGGCAATGAGCAGTTCTTC; CDR3: CASSQPQGLAGGNEQFF
V: TRBV7-9; J: TRBJ2-1; size: many; D: TRBD2; DNA: TGTGCCAGCAGCTTTTACCTTATACAACGAGCGGGAGGGCCCCACAATGAGCAGTTCTTC; CDR3: CASSFYLIQRAGGPHNEQFF
V: TRBV20-1; J: TRBJ2-7; size: few; D: TRBD1; DNA: TGCAGTGCCTCCCGGACAGGGGCAATCCACGAGCAGTACTTC; CDR3: CSASRTGAIHEQYF
V: TRBV7-2; J: TRBJ2-7; size: many; D: TRBD2; DNA: TGTGCCAGCAGCCCCCTACGGCGGGAGGCGAGTGAGCAGTACTTC; CDR3: CASSPLRREASEQYF
V: TRBV20-1; J: TRBJ2-1; size: many; D: NA; DNA: TGCAGTGCTAGAGATGTTATGCGAAGCTCCTACAATGAGCAGTTCTTC; CDR3: CSARDVMRSSYNEQFF
V: TRBV28; J: TRBJ2-1; size: many; D: TRBD2; DNA: TGTGCCAGCAGTATTAGCGGGAGGGCCGGAAATGAGCAGTTCTTC; CDR3: CASSISGRAGNEQFF
V: TRBV28; J: TRBJ1-3; size: NA; D: NA; DNA: TGTGCCAGTCGGGCCAGGGGCTCTGGAAACACCATATATTTT; CDR3: CASRARGSGNTIYF
V: TRBV20-1; J: TRBJ1-6; size: few; D: TRBD1; DNA: TGCAGTGCGGTCCCAGGGACAGGGTCTCTCTCACCCCTCCACTTT; CDR3: CSAVPGTGSLSPLHF
V: TRBV19; J: TRBJ1-1; size: NA; D: NA; DNA: TGTGCCAGTAGTATAGTGGCGGGTACTGAAGCTTTCTTT; CDR3: CASSIVAGTEAFF
V: TRBV7-9; J: TRBJ1-1; size: NA; D: NA; DNA: TGTGCCAGCAGCTTATATGGGTTTAACACTGAAGCTTTCTTT; CDR3: CASSLYGFNTEAFF
V: TRBV7-8; J: TRBJ1-3; size: few; D: NA; DNA: TGTGCCAGCAGCCTACAGACCATGCCTACGACTGGAAACACCATATATTTT; CDR3: CASSLQTMPTTGNTIYF
V: TRBV3-1; J: TRBJ2-2; size: NA; D: TRBD2; DNA: TGTGCCAGCAGCCAAGTTACCAGCGGGGGATCCACCGGGGAGCTGTTTTTT; CDR3: CASSQVTSGGSTGELFF
V: TRBV7-9; J: TRBJ2-2; size: NA; D: NA; DNA: TGTGCCAGCAGACTAACCGGCTACACCGGGGAGCTGTTTTTT; CDR3: CASRLTGYTGELFF
V: TRBV27; J: TRBJ2-5; size: NA; D: TRBD1; DNA: TGTGCCAGCAGTTACTACACCGGGACAGGCGGCGAGACCCAGTACTTC; CDR3: CASSYYTGTGGETQYF
V: TRBV5-6; J: TRBJ2-1; size: NA; D: TRBD1; DNA: TGTGCCAGCAGTTTAGTCAGGACAGGCTCCTACAATGAGCAGTTCTTC; CDR3: CASSLVRTGSYNEQFF
V: TRBV6-1; J: TRBJ1-5; size: NA; D: NA; DNA: TGTGCCAGCAGTGAGGTTCGGGGGGACAATCAGCTCCAGCATTTT; CDR3: CASSEVRGDNQLQHF
V: TRBV4-1; J: TRBJ2-7; size: few; D: NA; DNA: TGCGCCAGCAGCCCATCCGGGGGGCCCCAATTAAACGAGCAGTACTTC; CDR3: CASSPSGGPQLNEQYF
V: TRBV19; J: TRBJ2-3; size: NA; D: TRBD2; DNA: TGTGCCAGTAGTATCAGGACTAGCGGGAAACAGCCAGATACGCAGTATTTT; CDR3: CASSIRTSGKQPDTQYF
V: TRBV27; J: TRBJ2-7; size: many; D: NA; DNA: TGTGCCAGCAGTTTCCGACCTTCCGGCGCGTCGTCCTACGAGCAGTACTTC; CDR3: CASSFRPSGASSYEQYF
V: TRBV6-1; J: TRBJ2-7; size: many; D: TRBD1; DNA: TGTGCCAGCAGTGGGAGCATCACCAGGGGGGAGCAGTACTTC; CDR3: CASSGSITRGEQYF
V: TRBV27; J: TRBJ1-1; size: few; D: NA; DNA: TGTGCCAGCAGCGGGGGTATTGCTGAAGCTTTCTTT; CDR3: CASSGGIAEAFF
V: TRBV4-1; J: TRBJ1-1; size: few; D: NA; DNA: TGCGCCAGCAGCCAAGGGGCAGGACACACTGAAGCTTTCTTT; CDR3: CASSQGAGHTEAFF
V: TRBV7-9; J: TRBJ2-1; size: NA; D: NA; DNA: TGTGCCAGCAGCTTAGGTGGGGGGGCCACTAATGAGCAGTTCTTC; CDR3: CASSLGGGATNEQFF
V: TRBV27; J: TRBJ1-1; size: many; D: NA; DNA: TGTGCCAGCAGTTTAATGCCTGGAGTCAGCACTGAAGCTTTCTTT; CDR3: CASSLMPGVSTEAFF
V: TRBV6-1; J: TRBJ2-6; size: NA; D: NA; DNA: TGTGCCAGCAGTTGGGACGGCGCTGGGGCCAACGTCCTGACTTTC; CDR3: CASSWDGAGANVLTF
V: TRBV2; J: TRBJ1-3; size: NA; D: NA; DNA: TGTGCCAGCATTCGGGACGTTAACCCCTCTGGAAACACCATATATTTT; CDR3: CASIRDVNPSGNTIYF
V: TRBV30; J: TRBJ1-1; size: NA; D: NA; DNA: TGTGCCTGGATGCCTATGAACACTGAAGCTTTCTTT; CDR3: CAWMPMNTEAFF
V: TRBV9; J: TRBJ2-7; size: NA; D: TRBD2; DNA: TGTGCCAGCAGCGCCGGGACTAGCGGGTTAAACGAGCAGTACTTC; CDR3: CASSAGTSGLNEQYF
V: TRBV20-1; J: TRBJ1-2; size: few; D: NA; DNA: TGCAGTGCACGGGGAGGGAAGGGTGGCTACACCTTC; CDR3: CSARGGKGGYTF
V: TRBV6-1; J: TRBJ1-1; size: NA; D: TRBD1; DNA: TGTGCCAGCAGCGGCACCGGGACAGGGGGGACGAACACTGAAGCTTTCTTT; CDR3: CASSGTGTGGTNTEAFF
V: TRBV11-2; J: TRBJ2-5; size: many; D: NA; DNA: TGTGCCAGCAGCCGCGGACAGTTACAAGAGACCCAGTACTTC; CDR3: CASSRGQLQETQYF
V: TRBV20-1; J: TRBJ2-7; size: few; D: NA; DNA: TGCAGTGCTAGCGTTGGGACCACCTACGAGCAGTACTTC; CDR3: CSASVGTTYEQYF
V: TRBV6-1; J: TRBJ2-4; size: NA; D: NA; DNA: TGTGCCATCACGCGGCCACAGGGAGCCAAAAACATTCAGTACTTC; CDR3: CAITRPQGAKNIQYF
V: TRBV11-2; J: TRBJ2-2; size: few; D: NA; DNA: TGTGCCAGCAGCTTAAACTCCAGACAACTCAACACCGGGGAGCTGTTTTTT; CDR3: CASSLNSRQLNTGELFF
V: TRBV4-1; J: TRBJ2-3; size: NA; D: TRBD2; DNA: TGCGCCAGCAGCCAAGAAGGGGCGGGAGGGTCAGATACGCAGTATTTT; CDR3: CASSQEGAGGSDTQYF
V: TRBV7-8; J: TRBJ1-6; size: NA; D: NA; DNA: TGTGCCAGCAGCTTGGTCCCGGGATATAATTCACCCCTCCACTTT; CDR3: CASSLVPGYNSPLHF
V: TRBV5-1; J: TRBJ2-7; size: many; D: NA; DNA: TGCGCCAGCAGCTTGCTGGGAACCTACGAGCAGTACTTC; CDR3: CASSLLGTYEQYF
V: TRBV20-1; J: TRBJ1-2; size: few; D: NA; DNA: TGCAGTGCTAGAGATTTTGGCAGGGAATTGAGCTACACCTTC; CDR3: CSARDFGRELSYTF
V: TRBV6-5; J: TRBJ2-1; size: NA; D: TRBD2; DNA: TGTGCCAGCAGTTCCGGACTAGCCGCTGCCTACAATGAGCAGTTCTTC; CDR3: CASSSGLAAAYNEQFF
V: TRBV4-1; J: TRBJ2-4; size: NA; D: TRBD2; DNA: TGCGCCAGCAGCCCCGGGAGGGGGGAACGAGCCAAAAACATTCAGTACTTC; CDR3: CASSPGRGERAKNIQYF
V: TRBV20-1; J: TRBJ2-1; size: many; D: TRBD2; DNA: TGCAGTGCTAGTTTAGGTGCCCTGGCTAGCGGGGCCCCCAGTGGGTCCTACAATGAGCAGTTCTTC; CDR3: CSASLGALASGAPSGSYNEQFF
V: TRBV2; J: TRBJ2-2; size: NA; D: NA; DNA: TGTGCCAGCAATGTACAGAGTATCGGGGAGCTGTTTTTT; CDR3: CASNVQSIGELFF
V: TRBV6-1; J: TRBJ1-5; size: NA; D: TRBD1; DNA: TGTGCCAGCAGTTTCAGGGGGGCGAGCAATCAGCCCCAGCATTTT; CDR3: CASSFRGASNQPQHF
V: TRBV7-2; J: TRBJ1-2; size: many; D: NA; DNA: TGTGCCAGCAGGGCAGGGGATGCCCTCTATGGCTACACCTTC; CDR3: CASRAGDALYGYTF
V: TRBV9; J: TRBJ2-1; size: NA; D: TRBD1; DNA: TGTGCCAGCAGCGCAGGGGGTGTGGATGAGCAGTTCTTC; CDR3: CASSAGGVDEQFF
V: TRBV28; J: TRBJ1-1; size: many; D: NA; DNA: TGTGCCAGCAGTTTTCCCAGGAACACTGAAGCTTTCTTT; CDR3: CASSFPRNTEAFF
V: TRBV6-1; J: TRBJ2-7; size: NA; D: TRBD1; DNA: TGTGCCATCAGACAGGGGGCAGGCGAGCAGTACTTC; CDR3: CAIRQGAGEQYF
V: TRBV28; J: TRBJ2-2; size: few; D: TRBD1; DNA: TGTGCCAGCACATTATCAGGGGGCACCGGGGAGCTGTTTTTT; CDR3: CASTLSGGTGELFF
V: TRBV3-1; J: TRBJ2-1; size: few; D: NA; DNA: TGTGCCAGCAGCCAAGTGACGGGAAATGAGCAGTTCTTC; CDR3: CASSQVTGNEQFF
V: TRBV28; J: TRBJ2-1; size: many; D: TRBD2; DNA: TGTGCCAGCAGTCCTTCGGTAGCGGGAGGGTTCGGTGAGCAGTTCTTC; CDR3: CASSPSVAGGFGEQFF
V: TRBV7-2; J: TRBJ1-2; size: many; D: NA; DNA: TGTGCCAGCAGCTCAAGGGGGAACTATGGCTACACCTTC; CDR3: CASSSRGNYGYTF